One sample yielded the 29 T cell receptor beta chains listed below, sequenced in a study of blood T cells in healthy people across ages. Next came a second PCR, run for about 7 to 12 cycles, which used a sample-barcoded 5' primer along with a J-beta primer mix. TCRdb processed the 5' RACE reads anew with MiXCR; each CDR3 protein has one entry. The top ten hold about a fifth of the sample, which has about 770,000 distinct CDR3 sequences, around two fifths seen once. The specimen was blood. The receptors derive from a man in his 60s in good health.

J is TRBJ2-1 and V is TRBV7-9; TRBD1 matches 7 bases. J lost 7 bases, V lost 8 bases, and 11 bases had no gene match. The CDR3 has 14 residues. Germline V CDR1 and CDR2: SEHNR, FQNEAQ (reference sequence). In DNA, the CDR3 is TGTGCCAGCCCCCGGACAGGATTCCCGAATGAGCAGTTCTTC. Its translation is CASPRTGFPNEQFF.

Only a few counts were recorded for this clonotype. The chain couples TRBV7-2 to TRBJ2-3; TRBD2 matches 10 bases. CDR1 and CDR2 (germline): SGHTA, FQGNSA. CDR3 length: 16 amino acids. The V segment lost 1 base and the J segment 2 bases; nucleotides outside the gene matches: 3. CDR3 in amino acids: CASSLGLAGATDTQYF. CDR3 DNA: TGTGCCAGCAGCTTAGGCCTAGCGGGAGCCACAGATACGCAGTATTTT.

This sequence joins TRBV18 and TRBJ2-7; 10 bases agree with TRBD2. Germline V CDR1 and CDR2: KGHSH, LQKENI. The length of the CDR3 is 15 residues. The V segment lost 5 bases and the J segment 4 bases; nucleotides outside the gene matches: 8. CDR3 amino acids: CASSSLAGVEYEQYF. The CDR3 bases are TGTGCCAGCTCATCTCTAGCGGGGGTTGAGTACGAGCAGTACTTC. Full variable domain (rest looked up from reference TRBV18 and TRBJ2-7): NAGVMQNPRHLVRRRGQEARLRCSPMKGHSHVYWYRQLPEEGLKFMVYLQKENIIDESGMPKERFSAEFPKEGPSILRIQQVVRGDSAAYFCASSSLAGVEYEQYFGPGTRLTVT.

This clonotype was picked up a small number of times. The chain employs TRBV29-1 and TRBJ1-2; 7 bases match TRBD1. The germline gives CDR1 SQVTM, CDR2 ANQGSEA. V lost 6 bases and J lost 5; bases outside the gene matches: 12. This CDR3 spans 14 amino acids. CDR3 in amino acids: CSVPHDRVGYGYTF. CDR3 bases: TGCAGCGTCCCCCATGACAGGGTTGGATATGGCTACACCTTC.

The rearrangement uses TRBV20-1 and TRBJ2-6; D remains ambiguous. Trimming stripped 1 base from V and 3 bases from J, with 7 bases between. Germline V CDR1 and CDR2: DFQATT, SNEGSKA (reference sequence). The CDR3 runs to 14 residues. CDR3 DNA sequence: TGCAGTGCTAGAGGGGTCTATGGGGCCAACGTCCTGACTTTC. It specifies CSARGVYGANVLTF.

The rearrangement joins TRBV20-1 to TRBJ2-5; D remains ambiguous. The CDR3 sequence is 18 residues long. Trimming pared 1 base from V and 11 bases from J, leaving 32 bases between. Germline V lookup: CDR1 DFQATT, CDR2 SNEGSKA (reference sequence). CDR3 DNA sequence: TGCAGTGCTAGAGTCCCTCGACCCTCGTCTACAATTGGCTATGAGCAGTACTTC. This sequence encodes CSARVPRPSSTIGYEQYF.

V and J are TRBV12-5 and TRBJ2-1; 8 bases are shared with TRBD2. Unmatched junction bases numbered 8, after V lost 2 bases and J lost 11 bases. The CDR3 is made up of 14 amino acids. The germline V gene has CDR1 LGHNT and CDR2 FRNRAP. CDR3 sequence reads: CASGLTSGPGKQFF. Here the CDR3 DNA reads TGTGCTAGTGGTTTGACTAGCGGACCCGGGAAGCAGTTCTTC.

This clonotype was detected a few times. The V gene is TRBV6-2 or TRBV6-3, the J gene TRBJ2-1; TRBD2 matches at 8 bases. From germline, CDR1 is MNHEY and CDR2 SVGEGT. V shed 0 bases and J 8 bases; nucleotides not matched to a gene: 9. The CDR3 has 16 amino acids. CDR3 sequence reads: CASSYSGTRESYEQFF. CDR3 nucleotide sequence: TGTGCCAGCAGTTACTCCGGGACTAGAGAATCCTATGAGCAGTTCTTC.

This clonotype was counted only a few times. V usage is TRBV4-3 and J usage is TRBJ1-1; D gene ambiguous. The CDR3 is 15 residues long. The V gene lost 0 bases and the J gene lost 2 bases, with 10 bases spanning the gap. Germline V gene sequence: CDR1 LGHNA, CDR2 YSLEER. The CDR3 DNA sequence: TGCGCCAGCAGCCAAGACAACTTCATTAACACTGAAGCTTTCTTT. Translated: CASSQDNFINTEAFF.

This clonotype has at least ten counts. The CDR3 sequence is CASSQATGGETQYF. In DNA, the CDR3 is TGCGCCAGCAGCCAAGCAACAGGGGGAGAGACCCAGTACTTC. J is TRBJ2-5 and V is TRBV4-3, with 8 bases lining up with TRBD1. The length of the CDR3 is 14 residues. The V gene's germline CDR1 is LGHNA and CDR2 YSLEER. J gave up 4 bases and V 1 base, and 2 bases lay outside the gene matches.

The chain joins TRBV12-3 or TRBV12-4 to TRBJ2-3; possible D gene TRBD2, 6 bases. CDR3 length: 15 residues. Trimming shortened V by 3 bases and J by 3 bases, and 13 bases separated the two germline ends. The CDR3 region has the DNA TGTGCCAGCAGTTTCCGTACGGGGGAGACAGATACGCAGTATTTT. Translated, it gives CASSFRTGETDTQYF.

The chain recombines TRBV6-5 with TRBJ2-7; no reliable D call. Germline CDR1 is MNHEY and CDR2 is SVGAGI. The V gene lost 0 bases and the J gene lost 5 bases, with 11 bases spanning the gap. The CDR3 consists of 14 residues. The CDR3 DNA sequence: TGTGCCAGCAGTTACTCGAGAACTCTCCACGAGCAGTACTTC. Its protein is CASSYSRTLHEQYF.

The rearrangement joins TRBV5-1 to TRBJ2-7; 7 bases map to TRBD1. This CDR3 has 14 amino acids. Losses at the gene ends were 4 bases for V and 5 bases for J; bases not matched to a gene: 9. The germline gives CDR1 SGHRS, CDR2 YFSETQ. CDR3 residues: CASSVDRVPHEQYF. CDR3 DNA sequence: TGCGCCAGCAGCGTCGACAGGGTACCCCACGAGCAGTACTTC.

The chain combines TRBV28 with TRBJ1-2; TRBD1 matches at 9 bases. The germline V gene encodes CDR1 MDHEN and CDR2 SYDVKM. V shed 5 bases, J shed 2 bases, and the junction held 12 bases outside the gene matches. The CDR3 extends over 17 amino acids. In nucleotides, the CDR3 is TGTGCCAGCAGTCCCAAGGACAGGGGAAAACTAAACTATGGCTACACCTTC. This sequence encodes CASSPKDRGKLNYGYTF.

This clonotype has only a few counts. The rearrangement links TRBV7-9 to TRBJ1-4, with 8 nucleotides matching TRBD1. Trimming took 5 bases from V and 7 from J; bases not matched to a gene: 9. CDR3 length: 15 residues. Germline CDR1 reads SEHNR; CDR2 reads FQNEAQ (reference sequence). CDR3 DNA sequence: TGTGCCAGCAGCGATACCGACAGGGGAGGTGAAAAACTGTTTTTT. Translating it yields CASSDTDRGGEKLFF.

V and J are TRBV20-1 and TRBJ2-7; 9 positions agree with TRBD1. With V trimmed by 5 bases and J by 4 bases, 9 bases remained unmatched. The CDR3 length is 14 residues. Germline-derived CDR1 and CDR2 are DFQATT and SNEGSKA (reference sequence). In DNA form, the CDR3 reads TGCAGTGCTCCCCGGGACAGGGTGAGGTACGAGCAGTACTTC. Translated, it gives CSAPRDRVRYEQYF.

The CDR3 DNA reads as TGTGCCAGCAGACTTACGGACAGGTCGGACTACGAGCAGTACTTC. Protein sequence: CASRLTDRSDYEQYF. The chain employs TRBV5-5 and TRBJ2-7, with 7 nucleotides matching TRBD1. Germline V CDR1 and CDR2: SGHKS, YYEKEE (reference sequence). V lost 5 bases and J lost 3; bases outside the gene matches: 11. The CDR3 has 15 amino acids.

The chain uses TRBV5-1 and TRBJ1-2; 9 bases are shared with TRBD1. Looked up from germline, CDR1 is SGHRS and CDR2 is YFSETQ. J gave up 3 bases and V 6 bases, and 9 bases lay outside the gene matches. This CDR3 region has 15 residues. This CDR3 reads CASNPGQGRDYGYTF. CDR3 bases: TGCGCCAGCAACCCGGGACAGGGTAGAGACTATGGCTACACCTTC.

This chain's CDR3 is CASSQAPTGRTDTQYF. As DNA, the CDR3 is TGTGCCAGCAGCCAGGCTCCGACGGGACGCACAGATACGCAGTATTTT. V usage is TRBV4-2 and J usage is TRBJ2-3; perhaps D is TRBD1 or TRBD2 (5 bases each). Trimming left V 3 bases short and J 1 base short, with 14 bases between. Germline V gene lookup returns CDR1 LGHNA and CDR2 YNFKEQ. There are 16 residues in the CDR3.

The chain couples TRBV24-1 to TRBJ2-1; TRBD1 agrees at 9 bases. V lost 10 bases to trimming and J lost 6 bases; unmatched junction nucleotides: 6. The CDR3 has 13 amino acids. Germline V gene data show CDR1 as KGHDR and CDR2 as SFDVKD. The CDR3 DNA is TGTGCCACGGGGACAGGGATGGGCAATGAGCAGTTCTTC. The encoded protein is CATGTGMGNEQFF.

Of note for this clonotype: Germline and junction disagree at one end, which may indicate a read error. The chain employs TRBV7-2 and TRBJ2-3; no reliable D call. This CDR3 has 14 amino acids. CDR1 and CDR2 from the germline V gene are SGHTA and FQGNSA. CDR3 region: CASSVAWATDTQYF. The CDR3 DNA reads TGTGCCAGCAGCGTAGCCTGGGCGACAGATACGCAGTATTTT.

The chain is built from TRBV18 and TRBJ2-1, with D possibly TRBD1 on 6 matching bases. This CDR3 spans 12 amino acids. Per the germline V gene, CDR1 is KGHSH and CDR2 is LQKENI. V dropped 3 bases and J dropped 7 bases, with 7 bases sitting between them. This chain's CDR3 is CASSPGTNEQFF. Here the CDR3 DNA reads TGTGCCAGCTCACCCGGGACAAATGAGCAGTTCTTC.

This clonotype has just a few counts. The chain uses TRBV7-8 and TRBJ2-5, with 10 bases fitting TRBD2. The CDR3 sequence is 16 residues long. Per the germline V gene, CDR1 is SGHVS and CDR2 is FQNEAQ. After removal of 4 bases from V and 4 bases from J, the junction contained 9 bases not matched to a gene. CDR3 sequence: CASSSPSGGAGETQYF. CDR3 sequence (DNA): TGTGCCAGCAGCTCACCAAGCGGGGGGGCTGGAGAGACCCAGTACTTC.

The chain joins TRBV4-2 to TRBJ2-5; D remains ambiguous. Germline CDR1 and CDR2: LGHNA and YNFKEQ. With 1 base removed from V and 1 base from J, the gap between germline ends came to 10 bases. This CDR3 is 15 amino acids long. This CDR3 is CASSQGLVVQETQYF. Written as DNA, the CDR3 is TGTGCCAGCAGCCAAGGGCTGGTAGTCCAAGAGACCCAGTACTTC.

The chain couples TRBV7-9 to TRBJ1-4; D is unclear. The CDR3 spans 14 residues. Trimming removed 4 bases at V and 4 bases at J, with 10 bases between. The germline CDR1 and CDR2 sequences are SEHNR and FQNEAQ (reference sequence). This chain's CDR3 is CASSSRSGNEKLFF. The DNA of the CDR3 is TGTGCCAGCAGCTCCCGCTCGGGTAATGAAAAACTGTTTTTT.

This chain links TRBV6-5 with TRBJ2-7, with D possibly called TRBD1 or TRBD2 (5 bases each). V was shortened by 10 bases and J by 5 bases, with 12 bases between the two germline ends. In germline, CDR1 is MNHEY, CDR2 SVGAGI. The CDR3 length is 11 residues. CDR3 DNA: TGTGCCACCGTGGGGGACCACGAGCAGTACTTC. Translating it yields CATVGDHEQYF.

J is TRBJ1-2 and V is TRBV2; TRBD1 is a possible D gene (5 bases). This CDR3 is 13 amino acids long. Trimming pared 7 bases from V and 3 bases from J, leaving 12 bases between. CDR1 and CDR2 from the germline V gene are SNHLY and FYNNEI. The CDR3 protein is CASTQGPYYGYTF. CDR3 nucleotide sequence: TGTGCCAGCACCCAGGGTCCGTACTATGGCTACACCTTC.

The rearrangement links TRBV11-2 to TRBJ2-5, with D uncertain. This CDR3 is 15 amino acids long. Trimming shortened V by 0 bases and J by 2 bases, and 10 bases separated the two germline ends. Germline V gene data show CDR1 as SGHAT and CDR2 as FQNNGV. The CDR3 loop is CASSLELSLQETQYF. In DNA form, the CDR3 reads TGTGCCAGCAGCTTAGAACTGTCCCTACAAGAGACCCAGTACTTC.

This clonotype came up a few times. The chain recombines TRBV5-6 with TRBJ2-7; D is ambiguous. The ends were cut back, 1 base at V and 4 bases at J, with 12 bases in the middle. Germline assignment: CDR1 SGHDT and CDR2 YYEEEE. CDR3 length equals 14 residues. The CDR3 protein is CASSLLRLGYEQYF. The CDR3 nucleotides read TGTGCCAGCAGCTTGCTACGGCTCGGGTACGAGCAGTACTTC.